This entry concerns a single T cell receptor (beta chain). The CDR3 extends over 14 amino acids. Germline V gives CDR1 MNHNS, CDR2 SASEGT. Losses at the gene ends were 2 bases for V and 5 bases for J; bases not matched to a gene: 3. These data come from a study of blood T cell repertoires in COVID-19. The overall study: Whether acute or convalescent, the COVID-19 samples came from the United States, Italy and Spain. T cells, B-cell-depleted T cells, or PBMCs supplied cDNA or gDNA.

Original analysis: From reference gene primer amplification, estimates of nucleated cell counts were derived. TCRdb's table, derived via immunoSEQ multiplex PCR, lists solely in-frame clones and lacks some. V and J calls and clone size follow that table, whereas D and trimming were derived from the DNA. The sample has a few hundred thousand clones; more than 70% are singletons. Researchers sorted participants into cohorts using their self-reported clinical history. The source material was PBMCs or T cells enriched from blood (not recorded which). This clonotype was sampled from a man in his thirties or forties with acute COVID-19. V gene TRBV6-1 combines with J gene TRBJ2-1; 7 positions match TRBD2. CDR3 loop: CASSEREANNEQFF. CDR3 bases: TGTGCCAGCAGTGAACGGGAGGCCAACAATGAGCAGTTCTTC.